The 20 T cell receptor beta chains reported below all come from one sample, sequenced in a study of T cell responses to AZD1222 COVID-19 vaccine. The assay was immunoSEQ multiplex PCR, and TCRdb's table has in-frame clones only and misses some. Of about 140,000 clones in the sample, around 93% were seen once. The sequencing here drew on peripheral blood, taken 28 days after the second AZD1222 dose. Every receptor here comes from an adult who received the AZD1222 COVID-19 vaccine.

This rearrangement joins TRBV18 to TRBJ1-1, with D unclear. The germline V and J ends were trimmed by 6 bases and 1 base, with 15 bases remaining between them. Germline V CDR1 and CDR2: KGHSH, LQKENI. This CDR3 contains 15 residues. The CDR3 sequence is CASSPAISRNTEAFF. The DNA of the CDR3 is TGTGCCAGCTCCCCCGCGATTTCCAGGAACACTGAAGCTTTCTTT. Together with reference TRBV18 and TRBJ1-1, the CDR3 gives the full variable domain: NAGVMQNPRHLVRRRGQEARLRCSPMKGHSHVYWYRQLPEEGLKFMVYLQKENIIDESGMPKERFSAEFPKEGPSILRIQQVVRGDSAAYFCASSPAISRNTEAFFGQGTRLTVV.

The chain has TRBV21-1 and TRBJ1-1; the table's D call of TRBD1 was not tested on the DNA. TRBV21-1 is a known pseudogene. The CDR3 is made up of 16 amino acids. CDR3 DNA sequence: TGTGCCAGCAGCACCGGCCAGGGCGATGGGAACACTGAAGCTTTCTTT. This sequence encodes CASSTGQGDGNTEAFF.

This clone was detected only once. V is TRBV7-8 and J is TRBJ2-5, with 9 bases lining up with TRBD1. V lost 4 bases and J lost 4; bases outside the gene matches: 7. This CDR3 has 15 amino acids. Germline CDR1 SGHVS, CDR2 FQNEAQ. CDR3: CASSSPGGQGETQYF. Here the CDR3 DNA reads TGTGCCAGCAGCTCACCGGGGGGACAGGGAGAGACCCAGTACTTC. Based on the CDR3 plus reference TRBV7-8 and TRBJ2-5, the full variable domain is GAGVSQSPRYKVAKRGQDVALRCDPISGHVSLFWYQQALGQGPEFLTYFQNEAQLDKSGLPSDRFFAERPEGSVSTLKIQRTQQEDSAVYLCASSSPGGQGETQYFGPGTRLLVL.

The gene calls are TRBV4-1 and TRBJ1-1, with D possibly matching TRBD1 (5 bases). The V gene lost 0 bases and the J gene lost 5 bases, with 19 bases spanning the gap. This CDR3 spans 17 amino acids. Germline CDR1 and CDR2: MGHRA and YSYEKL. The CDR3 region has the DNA TGCGCCAGCAGCCAAGAGTTATGGGCAGGGAGTTGGACTGAAGCTTTCTTT. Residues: CASSQELWAGSWTEAFF.

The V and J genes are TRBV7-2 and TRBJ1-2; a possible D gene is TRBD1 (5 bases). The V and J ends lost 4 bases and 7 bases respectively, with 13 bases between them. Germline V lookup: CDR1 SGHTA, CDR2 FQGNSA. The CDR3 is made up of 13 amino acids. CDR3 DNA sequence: TGTGCCAGCAGCTCAGACAGACAGACTGGCTACACCTTC. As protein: CASSSDRQTGYTF. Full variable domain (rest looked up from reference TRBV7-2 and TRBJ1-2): GAGVSQSPSNKVTEKGKDVELRCDPISGHTALYWYRQSLGQGLEFLIYFQGNSAPDKSGLPSDRFSAERTGGSVSTLTIQRTQQEDSAVYLCASSSDRQTGYTFGSGTRLTVV.

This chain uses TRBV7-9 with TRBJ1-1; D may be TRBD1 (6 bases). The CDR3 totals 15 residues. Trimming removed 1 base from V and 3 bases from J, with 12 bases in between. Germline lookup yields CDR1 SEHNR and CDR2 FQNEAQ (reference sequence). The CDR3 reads CASSLESAGDTEAFF. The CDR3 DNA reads TGTGCCAGCAGCTTAGAATCGGCAGGGGACACTGAAGCTTTCTTT.

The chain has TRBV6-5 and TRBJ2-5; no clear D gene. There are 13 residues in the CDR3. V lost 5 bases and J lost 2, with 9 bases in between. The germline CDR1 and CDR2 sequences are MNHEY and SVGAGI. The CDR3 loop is CASSRLAQETQYF. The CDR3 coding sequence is TGTGCCAGCAGTCGTTTGGCGCAAGAGACCCAGTACTTC.

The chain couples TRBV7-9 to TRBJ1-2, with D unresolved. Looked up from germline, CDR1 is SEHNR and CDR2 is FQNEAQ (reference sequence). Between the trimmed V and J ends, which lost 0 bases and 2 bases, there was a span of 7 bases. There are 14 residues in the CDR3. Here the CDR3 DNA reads TGTGCCAGCAGCTTAGCGACGGCAAACTATGGCTACACCTTC. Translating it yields CASSLATANYGYTF.

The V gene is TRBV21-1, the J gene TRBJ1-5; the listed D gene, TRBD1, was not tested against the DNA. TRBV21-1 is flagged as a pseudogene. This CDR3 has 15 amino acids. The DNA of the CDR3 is TGTGCCAGCAGCAAATGCCAGGGGACGGATCAGCCCCAGCATTTT. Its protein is CASSKCQGTDQPQHF.

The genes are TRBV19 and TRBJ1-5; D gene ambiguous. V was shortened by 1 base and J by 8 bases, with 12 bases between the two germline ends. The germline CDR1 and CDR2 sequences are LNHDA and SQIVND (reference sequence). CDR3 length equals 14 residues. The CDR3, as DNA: TGTGCCAGTAGTATAGTCTGGGTCCGGGAGCCCCAGCATTTT. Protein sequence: CASSIVWVREPQHF.

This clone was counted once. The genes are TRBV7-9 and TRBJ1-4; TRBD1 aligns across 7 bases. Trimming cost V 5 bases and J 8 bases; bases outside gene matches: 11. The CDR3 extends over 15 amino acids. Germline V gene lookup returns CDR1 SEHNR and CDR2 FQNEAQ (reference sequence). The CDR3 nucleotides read TGTGCCAGCAGCGCGCGACAGGGAATGGGCGAAAAACTGTTTTTT. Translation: CASSARQGMGEKLFF.

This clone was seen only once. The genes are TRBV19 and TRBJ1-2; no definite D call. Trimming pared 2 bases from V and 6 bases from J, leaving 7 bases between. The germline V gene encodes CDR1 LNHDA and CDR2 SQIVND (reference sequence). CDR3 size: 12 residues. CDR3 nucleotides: TGTGCCAGTAGTATATCCGGGAATGGCTACACCTTC. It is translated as CASSISGNGYTF.

CDR3 bases: TGTGCCAGCATGATGTTAGAGGGCGCTGAAGCTTTCTTT. Encoded protein: CASMMLEGAEAFF. The chain combines TRBV6-5 with TRBJ1-1; D gene unclear. Germline CDR1 and CDR2: MNHEY and SVGAGI. Trimming removed 7 bases at V and 6 bases at J, with 15 bases between. The CDR3 runs to 13 residues.

The CDR3 sequence: CASSRGGNTEAFF. The CDR3 region has the DNA TGCGCCAGCAGCCGGGGCGGGAACACTGAAGCTTTCTTT. The chain is built from TRBV4-1 and TRBJ1-1, with TRBD1 as a possible D gene (5 bases). Trimming took off 4 bases at V and 1 base at J, with 7 bases between the two ends. CDR3 length equals 13 residues. CDR1 and CDR2 from the germline V gene are MGHRA and YSYEKL.

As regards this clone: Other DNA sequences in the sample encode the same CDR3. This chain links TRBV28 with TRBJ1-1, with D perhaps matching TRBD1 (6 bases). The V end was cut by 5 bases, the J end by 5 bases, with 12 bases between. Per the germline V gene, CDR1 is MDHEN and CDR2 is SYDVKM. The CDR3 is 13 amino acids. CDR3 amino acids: CASSPRRGTEAFF. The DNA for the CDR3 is TGTGCCAGCAGTCCCCGAAGGGGGACTGAAGCTTTCTTT.

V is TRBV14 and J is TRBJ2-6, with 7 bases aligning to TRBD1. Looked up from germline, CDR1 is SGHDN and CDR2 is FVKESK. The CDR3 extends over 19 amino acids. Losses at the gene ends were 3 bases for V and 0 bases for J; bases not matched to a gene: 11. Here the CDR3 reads CASSHWLRDSHSGANVLTF. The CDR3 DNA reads TGTGCCAGCAGCCACTGGCTCCGGGACAGCCACTCTGGGGCCAACGTCCTGACTTTC.

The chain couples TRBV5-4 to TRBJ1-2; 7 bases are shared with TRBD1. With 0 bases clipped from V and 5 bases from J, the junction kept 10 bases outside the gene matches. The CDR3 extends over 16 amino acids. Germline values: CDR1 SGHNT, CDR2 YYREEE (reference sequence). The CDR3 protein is CASSLASGQKTYGYTF. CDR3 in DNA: TGTGCCAGCAGCTTGGCCTCGGGACAGAAAACTTATGGCTACACCTTC.

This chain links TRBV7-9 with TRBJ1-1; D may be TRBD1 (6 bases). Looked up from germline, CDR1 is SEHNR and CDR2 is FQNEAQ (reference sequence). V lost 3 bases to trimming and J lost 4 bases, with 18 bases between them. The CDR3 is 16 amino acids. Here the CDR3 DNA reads TGTGCCAGCAGCTTTCTGTCGGGGGGCGCGGTCACTGAAGCTTTCTTT. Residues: CASSFLSGGAVTEAFF.

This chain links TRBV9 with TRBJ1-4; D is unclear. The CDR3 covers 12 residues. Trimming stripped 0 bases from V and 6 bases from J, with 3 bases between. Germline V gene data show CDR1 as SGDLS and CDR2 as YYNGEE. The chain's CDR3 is CASSVADEKLFF. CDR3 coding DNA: TGTGCCAGCAGCGTAGCTGATGAAAAACTGTTTTTT.

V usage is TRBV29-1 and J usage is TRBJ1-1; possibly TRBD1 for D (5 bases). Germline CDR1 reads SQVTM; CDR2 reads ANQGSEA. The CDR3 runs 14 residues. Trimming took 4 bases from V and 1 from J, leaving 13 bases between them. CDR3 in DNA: TGCAGCGTTGCGGGTGGGGCGGGGAACACTGAAGCTTTCTTT. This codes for CSVAGGAGNTEAFF.